The text below deals with one T cell receptor (beta chain). Antigen unknown. This entry belongs to a study of cytomegalovirus exposure and HLA in healthy donors. The study's findings and limits: TCR beta V- and J-gene trimming, according to a later analysis, was linked to a missense DCLRE1C variant. Later analysis identified about 18,000 TCR beta sequences associated with HLA alleles, using a false discovery rate threshold of 0.05. Among TCR beta chains, those listed as cytomegalovirus-associated numbered over 150.

The CDR3 covers 16 residues. V shed 4 bases and J shed 6 bases, with 20 bases lying between them. Germline V gene data show CDR1 as MNHEY and CDR2 as SVGAGI. It was with 60 Vbeta and 13 Jbeta primers that the PCR ran. Some clones are missing from TCRdb's copy, which holds only in-frame ones; the method was immunoSEQ multiplex PCR. Of 120,000 or so clones in the sample, roughly 76% were seen once. The chain couples TRBV6-5 to TRBJ2-3; TRBD1 is a possible D gene (8 bases). Sequenced: PBMCs. The clonotype comes from a man aged 50-59 years in good health and CMV-seropositive. CDR3: CASSSPQGGRWDTQYF. CDR3 sequence (DNA): TGTGCCAGCAGTTCCCCACAGGGGGGGAGGTGGGATACGCAGTATTTT.